What follows are 18 T cell receptor beta chains derived from one specimen sequenced in a study of cytomegalovirus exposure and HLA in healthy donors. PCR used 60 Vbeta primers and 13 Jbeta primers. Sequencing used immunoSEQ multiplex PCR; TCRdb keeps in-frame clones, though not all of them. The table includes about 94,000 clones, 60% to 80% detected once. The specimen was PBMCs. The receptors come from a woman aged 40 to 49 in good health and CMV-seronegative.

The chain combines TRBV6-1 with TRBJ2-5; 7 bases are a match to TRBD2. V lost 1 base and J lost 0; bases outside the gene matches: 11. Germline V gene lookup returns CDR1 MNHNS and CDR2 SASEGT. The CDR3 covers 18 residues. CDR3 bases: TGTGCCAGCAGTGAAGAGCAGCGGGGAACGTCATACCAAGAGACCCAGTACTTC. Protein product: CASSEEQRGTSYQETQYF.

The chain recombines TRBV5-4 with TRBJ1-2, with TRBD1 identical over 12 bases. Trimming removed 4 bases from V and 7 bases from J; junction bases left unmatched: 8. CDR3 length equals 15 residues. Germline V gene sequence: CDR1 SGHNT, CDR2 YYREEE (reference sequence). CDR3 sequence: CASSTGTGGMGGYTF. DNA of the CDR3: TGTGCCAGCAGCACAGGGACAGGGGGCATGGGTGGCTACACCTTC.

This clone was seen at least ten times. The chain links TRBV7-9 to TRBJ1-2; TRBD1 might be the D (6 bases). The CDR3 length is 13 residues. Between the trimmed V and J ends, which lost 8 bases and 8 bases, there was a span of 18 bases. Per the germline V gene, CDR1 is SEHNR and CDR2 is FQNEAQ (reference sequence). The CDR3 protein is CASLHNRAPGYTF. For the CDR3, the DNA is TGTGCCAGCTTACACAACAGGGCCCCCGGCTACACCTTC.

As for this clone: One junction end does not reproduce the germline sequence, and a read error may be involved. The rearrangement links TRBV7-7 to TRBJ2-7; 8 nucleotides match TRBD1. Germline V gene sequence: CDR1 SSHAT, CDR2 FNYEAQ (reference sequence). The CDR3 is 14 amino acids. The CDR3 here is CASSLEDGQGEQYF. CDR3 sequence (DNA): TGTGCTAGCAGCTTAGAGGACGGACAGGGCGAGCAGTACTTC.

This sequence joins TRBV7-3 and TRBJ2-6; D perhaps matches TRBD1 (5 bases). Deletions cut 1 base from V and 2 bases from J, with 15 bases between. CDR3 length: 18 residues. Germline values: CDR1 SGHTA, CDR2 FQGTGA. The CDR3 loop reads CASSLRAGARTGANVLTF. In DNA, the CDR3 is TGTGCCAGCAGCTTAAGGGCTGGGGCCAGGACTGGGGCCAACGTCCTGACTTTC.

Details on this clone: The sample contains more than one DNA sequence encoding this CDR3. This chain connects TRBV5-6 to TRBJ1-1, with D unresolved. In germline, CDR1 is SGHDT, CDR2 YYEEEE. This CDR3 region has 11 residues. V shed 2 bases and J shed 4 bases, with 3 bases lying between them. Here the CDR3 reads CASSLATEAFF. DNA for the CDR3: TGTGCCAGCAGCTTAGCCACTGAAGCTTTCTTT.

Remarks on this clone: An end of the junction does not agree with germline; a read error may underlie this. The rearrangement links TRBV7-7 to TRBJ2-2; 11 bases are a match to TRBD2. The CDR3 is 18 amino acids. Germline-derived CDR1 and CDR2 are SSHAT and FNYEAQ (reference sequence). This CDR3 reads CASSPGTSGDKRGGELFF. The CDR3 region has the DNA TGTGCTAGCAGCCCAGGGACTAGCGGAGATAAAAGGGGAGGGGAGCTGTTTTTT.

This clone appeared a single time. V gene TRBV25-1 combines with J gene TRBJ1-6; no clear D. The CDR3 consists of 15 residues. V was clipped by 3 bases and J by 4 bases, with 10 bases between them. Germline V CDR1 and CDR2: MGHDK, SYGVNS. CDR3 residues: CASSETSKYNSPLHF. For the CDR3, the DNA is TGTGCCAGCAGTGAGACAAGTAAATATAATTCACCCCTCCACTTT.

The chain recombines TRBV6-5 with TRBJ1-2; TRBD1 matches 7 bases. The V gene's germline CDR1 is MNHEY and CDR2 SVGAGI. The CDR3 has 14 residues. The J segment lost 4 bases and the V segment lost 5 bases, leaving 7 bases of the junction unmatched. The CDR3 DNA sequence: TGTGCCAGCAGTAAGACAGGGATAGGCTATGGCTACACCTTC. Translated, it gives CASSKTGIGYGYTF.

The chain couples TRBV30 to TRBJ2-7; TRBD1 matches 7 bases. Germline lookup yields CDR1 GTSNPN and CDR2 SVGIG (reference sequence). The V gene end was trimmed by 3 bases and the J gene end by 3 bases; junction bases not matched to a gene: 8. CDR3 length equals 14 residues. The chain's CDR3 is CAWRTGVTHYEQYF. Written as DNA, the CDR3 is TGTGCCTGGAGAACAGGGGTCACCCACTACGAGCAGTACTTC. Full variable domain (rest looked up from reference TRBV30 and TRBJ2-7): SQTIHQWPATLVQPVGSPLSLECTVEGTSNPNLYWYRQAAGRGLQLLFYSVGIGQISSEVPQNLSASRPQDRQFILSSKKLLLSDSGFYLCAWRTGVTHYEQYFGPGTRLTVT.

V gene TRBV18 combines with J gene TRBJ1-2, with TRBD1 matching 9 bases. This CDR3 region has 16 residues. The junction had 9 bases not matched to a gene; V was cut back by 2 bases and J by 5 bases. CDR1 and CDR2 (germline): KGHSH, LQKENI. CDR3 DNA sequence: TGTGCCAGCTCACCAAACCCGGGACAGGGACTGTATGGCTACACCTTC. This codes for CASSPNPGQGLYGYTF.

The chain carries TRBV28 and TRBJ1-3; D is unresolved. Trimming took off 5 bases at V and 4 bases at J, with 9 bases between the two ends. This CDR3 contains 13 residues. Germline CDR1 is MDHEN and CDR2 is SYDVKM. CDR3 protein: CASSKEAGNTIYF. DNA for the CDR3: TGTGCCAGCAGTAAGGAGGCCGGAAACACCATATATTTT.

As to this clone: It is likely a read error, because the conserved phenylalanine at the end of the CDR3 is missing. Because the CDR3's place on the DNA is in doubt, the DNA is left out and the CDR3 is given as listed by TCRdb. The V gene is TRBV12-2, the J gene TRBJ2-7; the listed D gene, TRBD2, was not tested against the DNA. TRBV12-2 is a known pseudogene. The CDR3 contains 10 residues when both ends are counted. The CDR3 protein is CASRGQAGKL.

This chain joins TRBV29-1 and TRBJ2-1; TRBD1 aligns across 7 bases. The CDR3 is 12 residues long. Germline loops: CDR1 SQVTM, CDR2 ANQGSEA. V was pared by 7 bases and J by 7 bases, with 7 bases of the junction left unmatched. The CDR3 DNA is TGCAGCGCAGATCAGGGGGTTAATGAGCAGTTCTTC. Its translation: CSADQGVNEQFF.

Comment on this clone: Relative to the germline gene, one junction end is altered; a read error may explain this. The chain links TRBV5-6 to TRBJ1-5, with 8 bases fitting TRBD1. The CDR3 extends over 14 amino acids. The V gene's germline CDR1 is SGHDT and CDR2 YYEEEE. The CDR3 here is CASSTGQENQPQNF. In DNA form, the CDR3 reads TGTGCCAGCAGCACGGGACAGGAGAATCAGCCCCAGAATTTT. Supplemented by reference TRBV5-6 and TRBJ1-5, the full variable domain reads DAGVTQSPTHLIKTRGQQVTLRCSPKSGHDTVSWYQQALGQGPQFIFQYYEEEERQRGNFPDRFSGHQFPNYSSELNVNALLLGDSALYLCASSTGQENQPQNFGDGTRLSIL.

The J gene is TRBJ2-7, the V gene TRBV7-3; 11 positions agree with TRBD1. CDR3 size: 14 residues. Germline lookup yields CDR1 SGHTA and CDR2 FQGTGA. Trimming took 5 bases from V and 5 from J; bases not matched to a gene: 5. The CDR3 protein is CASSRTGGHDEQYF. CDR3 in DNA: TGTGCCAGCAGCCGGACAGGGGGCCACGACGAGCAGTACTTC.

The chain joins TRBV4-3 to TRBJ2-3; D is ambiguous. The CDR3 covers 16 residues. CDR1 LGHNA and CDR2 YSLEER come from the germline V gene. The ends were cut back, 0 bases at V and 0 bases at J, with 10 bases in the middle. For the CDR3, the DNA is TGCGCCAGCAGCCAAGAAAGACACACTAGCACAGATACGCAGTATTTT. Translation: CASSQERHTSTDTQYF.

The V and J genes are TRBV15 and TRBJ2-2; the D gene is possibly TRBD2 (6 bases). Germline CDR1 LNHNV, CDR2 YYDKDF (reference sequence). V was clipped by 0 bases and J by 3 bases, with 11 bases between them. The length of the CDR3 is 16 residues. The CDR3 protein is CATSRDSGGYTGELFF. DNA of the CDR3: TGTGCCACCAGCAGAGATTCTGGGGGGTACACCGGGGAGCTGTTTTTT.